These 23 T cell receptor beta chains were all obtained from the same sample, sequenced in a study of T cells in Graves' hyperthyroidism and ophthalmopathy. There were TCR beta CDR3 regions amplified from RNA transcripts. In the first-round RT-PCR of the TCR CDR3, the HTBI primer set was used. MiXCR was run by TCRdb on the multiplex PCR reads, yielding one entry per CDR3 protein. The sample lists hundreds of thousands of distinct CDR3 sequences; roughly 50% were seen once. Specimen: peripheral blood or thyroid tissue (not recorded which). These TCRs come from a woman younger than 35 with Graves' hyperthyroidism.

As to this clonotype: Relative to the germline gene, one junction end is altered; a read error may explain this. J is TRBJ2-7 and V is TRBV29-1, with D tentatively TRBD2 (5 bases). Germline V gene sequence: CDR1 SQVTM, CDR2 ANQGSEA. CDR3 length equals 12 residues. Here the CDR3 reads CSFEDRGWEQYF. The CDR3 DNA is TGCAGCTTTGAAGATCGGGGATGGGAGCAGTACTTC.

CDR3 coding DNA: TGTGCCACCAGTGACGGGAACAATCAGCCCCAGCATTTT. Translated, it gives CATSDGNNQPQHF. The chain joins TRBV24-1 to TRBJ1-5; D unresolved. The CDR3 length is 13 residues. CDR1 is KGHDR and CDR2 is SFDVKD in the germline V gene. V dropped 4 bases and J dropped 3 bases, with 6 bases sitting between them.

This clonotype was seen a handful of times. A single base separates this from a much larger clone, so it may be a read error. CDR3 residues: CASTNSYEQYF. In nucleotides, the CDR3 is TGTGCCAGCACCAACTCCTACGAGCAGTACTTC. The chain couples TRBV10-3 to TRBJ2-7, with no clear D. The V gene's germline CDR1 is ENHRY and CDR2 SYGVKD. CDR3 length: 11 residues. Trimming cost V 10 bases and J 0 bases, with 7 bases left between them.

In its sample, this clonotype was seen a few times. The rearrangement links TRBV29-1 to TRBJ2-5; D possibly corresponds to TRBD1 (6 bases). V lost 4 bases and J lost 4, with 19 bases in between. CDR3 size: 15 residues. Germline lookup yields CDR1 SQVTM and CDR2 ANQGSEA. This CDR3 is CSVVGGQGVGETQYF. CDR3 sequence (DNA): TGCAGCGTTGTTGGGGGCCAGGGTGTGGGAGAGACCCAGTACTTC.

This clonotype was recorded at least ten times. J is TRBJ1-2 and V is TRBV25-1, with 7 nucleotides matching TRBD1. Germline CDR1 and CDR2: MGHDK and SYGVNS. CDR3 size: 13 residues. V dropped 3 bases and J dropped 6; count of bases not matched to a gene: 4. The CDR3 reads CASSEWDSDGYTF. CDR3 coding DNA: TGTGCCAGCAGTGAGTGGGACAGTGATGGCTACACCTTC.

The chain recombines TRBV5-1 with TRBJ2-7, with 9 bases identical to TRBD2. The CDR3 extends over 16 amino acids. CDR1 and CDR2 (germline): SGHRS, YFSETQ. V shed 0 bases, J shed 2 bases, and the junction held 6 bases outside the gene matches. The CDR3 sequence: CASSLDPREGPYEQYF. Written as DNA, the CDR3 is TGCGCCAGCAGCTTGGATCCGCGGGAGGGTCCCTACGAGCAGTACTTC.

This clonotype was counted a few times. The CDR3 nucleotides read TGTGCCAGCAGCCAAGAAGTAGGACAGGGGTTCACCGGGGAGCTGTTTTTT. Translation gives CASSQEVGQGFTGELFF. The V call is TRBV14, the J call TRBJ2-2; 9 bases are shared with TRBD1. J lost 4 bases, V lost 0 bases, and 6 bases had no gene match. CDR1 is SGHDN and CDR2 is FVKESK in the germline V gene. CDR3 length: 17 amino acids. Full variable domain (outside the CDR3, taken from reference TRBV14 and TRBJ2-2): EAGVTQFPSHSVIEKGQTVTLRCDPISGHDNLYWYRRVMGKEIKFLLHFVKESKQDESGMPNNRFLAERTGGTYSTLKVQPAELEDSGVYFCASSQEVGQGFTGELFFGEGSRLTVL.

This clonotype has at least ten counts. This rearrangement joins TRBV7-8 to TRBJ1-6, with a possible D match to TRBD1 (5 bases). This CDR3 is 13 amino acids long. Trimming left V 1 base short and J 9 bases short, with 7 bases between. The V gene's germline CDR1 is SGHVS and CDR2 FQNEAQ. For the CDR3, the DNA is TGTGCCAGCAGCTTAGTTGGGACTTCACCCCTCCACTTT. Translated: CASSLVGTSPLHF.

The table lists this clonotype with many counts. This rearrangement joins TRBV29-1 to TRBJ2-5; tentative D call: TRBD2 (7 bases). The CDR3 runs to 15 residues. Trimming cost V 6 bases and J 5 bases, with 22 bases left between them. Germline-derived CDR1 and CDR2 are SQVTM and ANQGSEA. The CDR3 protein is CSVAPGLGRGETQYF. The CDR3 bases are TGCAGCGTCGCACCCGGACTAGGGAGGGGGGAGACCCAGTACTTC.

The chain links TRBV7-2 to TRBJ2-7, with D possibly called TRBD1 or TRBD2 (5 bases each). This CDR3 spans 13 amino acids. V was cut by 5 bases and J by 9 bases, with 17 bases left in between. CDR1 and CDR2 from the germline V gene are SGHTA and FQGNSA. The CDR3 region has the DNA TGTGCCAGCAGCACGGGGCTCTCGACGCGGCAGTACTTC. Residues: CASSTGLSTRQYF.

Of note for this clonotype: Mismatch with germline at one junction end may stem from a read error. V gene TRBV20-1 combines with J gene TRBJ2-5; D unclear. The CDR3 sequence is 13 residues long. The germline CDR1 and CDR2 sequences are DFQATT and SNEGSKA (reference sequence). The CDR3 is CSASRDFQGTQYF. CDR3 DNA: TGCAGTGCGAGTCGAGACTTTCAAGGGACCCAGTACTTC.

The V and J genes are TRBV7-9 and TRBJ2-7, with a possible D match to TRBD1 (6 bases). V dropped 5 bases and J dropped 0 bases, with 14 bases sitting between them. Germline CDR1 and CDR2: SEHNR and FQNEAQ (reference sequence). The CDR3 length is 15 residues. The CDR3 here is CASSQGQTISYEQYF. The CDR3 bases are TGTGCCAGCAGCCAAGGACAGACTATCTCCTACGAGCAGTACTTC.

The sample holds many counts of this clonotype. The rearrangement joins TRBV2 to TRBJ1-5; 7 bases line up with TRBD1. V trimming: 4 bases; J trimming: 4 bases; junction bases outside the gene matches: 4. Germline CDR1 reads SNHLY; CDR2 reads FYNNEI. The CDR3 contains 14 residues. The CDR3 loop is CASSATGANQPQHF. In nucleotides, the CDR3 is TGTGCCAGCAGTGCAACAGGGGCGAATCAGCCCCAGCATTTT.

Only one count was recorded for this clonotype. CDR3 sequence (DNA): TGTGCCATCAGTAGAGCGGGATTTGCGAAGGAGCAGTACTTC. Encoded protein: CAISRAGFAKEQYF. This chain uses TRBV10-3 with TRBJ2-7, with 7 bases lining up with TRBD2. The CDR3 is 14 residues long. J gave up 7 bases and V 5 bases, and 11 bases lay outside the gene matches. CDR1 and CDR2 (germline): ENHRY, SYGVKD.

The chain recombines TRBV20-1 with TRBJ2-7, with 7 positions matching TRBD2. Losses at the gene ends were 0 bases for V and 5 bases for J; bases not matched to a gene: 7. The germline CDR1 and CDR2 sequences are DFQATT and SNEGSKA (reference sequence). The CDR3 contains 14 residues. In DNA form, the CDR3 reads TGCAGTGCTAGAGATGGGGGGGGAGGTAACGAGCAGTACTTC. It is translated as CSARDGGGGNEQYF.

The J gene is TRBJ2-5, the V gene TRBV11-3; D tentatively reads TRBD1 or TRBD2 (5 bases each). The length of the CDR3 is 15 residues. V lost 5 bases and J 5 bases, leaving 18 bases between the germline ends. Germline CDR1 and CDR2: SGHNT and YENEEA. The DNA of the CDR3 is TGTGCCAGCAGCCTCCACCGGTTGGGGGAGGAGACCCAGTACTTC. Its protein product is CASSLHRLGEETQYF.

This chain connects TRBV9 to TRBJ2-5, with 8 bases lining up with TRBD2. Germline CDR1 SGDLS, CDR2 YYNGEE. Trimming took 0 bases from V and 7 from J; bases not matched to a gene: 11. There are 16 residues in the CDR3. As DNA, the CDR3 is TGTGCCAGCAGCGTAGGGCGGGAGGCGGGATGGGGGACCCAGTACTTC. Amino acid sequence: CASSVGREAGWGTQYF.

This clonotype showed up just a few times. J is TRBJ1-5 and V is TRBV19, with D perhaps matching TRBD1 (5 bases). This CDR3 has 15 residues. Trimming took 3 bases from V and 0 from J, leaving 9 bases between them. CDR1 and CDR2 from the germline V gene are LNHDA and SQIVND (reference sequence). For the CDR3, the DNA is TGTGCCAGTAGTATCGGTAGGGGTAGCAATCAGCCCCAGCATTTT. Residues: CASSIGRGSNQPQHF.

This clonotype was observed a single time. The rearrangement joins TRBV24-1 to TRBJ2-7; 7 bases match TRBD1. The trim removed 2 bases at V and 1 base at J, leaving 1 base unmatched. Germline V gives CDR1 KGHDR, CDR2 SFDVKD. The CDR3 has 14 residues. CDR3 nucleotide sequence: TGTGCCACCAGTGATTACAGGGGTTCCTACGAGCAGTACTTC. The encoded protein is CATSDYRGSYEQYF.

Worth noting for this clonotype: This sequence may be a read error, since a much larger clone differs from it by one base. The CDR3 spells CVSSPGYAYEQYF. CDR3 DNA sequence: TGTGTCAGCAGCCCCGGCTATGCCTACGAGCAGTACTTC. This chain uses TRBV7-9 with TRBJ2-7, with D uncertain. Looked up from germline, CDR1 is SEHNR and CDR2 is FQNEAQ (reference sequence). CDR3 length equals 13 residues.

CDR3 DNA: TGTGCCAGCAGCTCGGAAGGGGCAAACAATCAGCCCCAGCATTTT. This sequence encodes CASSSEGANNQPQHF. The J gene is TRBJ1-5, the V gene TRBV7-9, with D perhaps TRBD1 (5 bases). There are 15 residues in the CDR3. Trimming left V 4 bases short and J 3 bases short, with 13 bases between. Germline V gives CDR1 SEHNR, CDR2 FQNEAQ (reference sequence).

This clonotype was seen a few times. The CDR3 DNA is TGTGCCATCAGTAGGGACAGCGAAAGCTCCTACGAGCAGTACTTC. The encoded protein is CAISRDSESSYEQYF. The chain uses TRBV10-3 and TRBJ2-7; 7 nucleotides line up with TRBD1. The CDR3 covers 15 residues. The V segment lost 5 bases and the J segment 0 bases; nucleotides outside the gene matches: 7. Per germline, CDR1 ENHRY and CDR2 SYGVKD.

V usage is TRBV29-1 and J usage is TRBJ1-2, with D maybe TRBD1 (6 bases). V lost 3 bases and J 0 bases, leaving 14 bases between the germline ends. The CDR3 covers 15 residues. Per the germline V gene, CDR1 is SQVTM and CDR2 is ANQGSEA. CDR3 coding DNA: TGCAGCGTTGAGGGCTGGGCAGGGGCTAACTATGGCTACACCTTC. This gives the protein CSVEGWAGANYGYTF. The entire variable domain, with the rest obtained from reference TRBV29-1 and TRBJ1-2, is as follows: SAVISQKPSRDICQRGTSLTIQCQVDSQVTMMFWYRQQPGQSLTLIATANQGSEATYESGFVIDKFPISRPNLTFSTLTVSNMSPEDSSIYLCSVEGWAGANYGYTFGSGTRLTVV.